Here is one TCR beta chain with its context. What it recognizes is unknown. This entry comes from a study of response to subunit inactivated influenza vaccine. Findings of the study overall: Each seasonal flu vaccination may recruit only limited new T cells, authors suggested.

Each CDR3 protein is one row after TCRdb ran MiXCR on the RT-PCR reads. The repertoire holds 550,000 to 800,000 distinct CDR3 sequences, with more than 11% as singletons. V lost 6 bases and J 0 bases, leaving 6 bases between the germline ends. Germline-derived CDR1 and CDR2 are MDHEN and SYDVKM. The CDR3 length is 13 residues. The sequences come from PBMCs from blood, collected 14 to 15 days before vaccination. This sequence was found in a man between 50 and 59 years old who received an inactivated influenza vaccine. The chain links TRBV28 to TRBJ2-1; D unclear. The CDR3 region has the DNA TGTGCCAGCAGAATGGTCTCCTACAATGAGCAGTTCTTC. Protein sequence: CASRMVSYNEQFF.